The clone carrying this TCR beta chain was detected many times. Looked up from germline, CDR1 is MNHEY and CDR2 is SMNVEV (reference sequence). The V end lost 2 bases, the J end lost 0 bases, and 11 bases lay between the germline ends. The CDR3 runs 15 residues. A single record per CDR3 protein comes from TCRdb applying MiXCR to the RT-PCR reads. This table has around 700,000 distinct CDR3 sequences, 14% appearing once. This TCR was recovered from a female donor in good health, serving as a healthy control. Sequencing input: memory CD4+ T cells from blood. The chain uses TRBV27 and TRBJ2-7, with D maybe TRBD2 (7 bases). Here the CDR3 reads CASSLRGGSSYEQYF. The CDR3, as DNA: TGTGCCAGCAGTTTAAGGGGGGGCAGCTCCTACGAGCAGTACTTC.